Sequencing of this TCR beta chain was carried out in a study of blood T cell repertoires in COVID-19 (dated by TCRdb to the early 2020s). Some background on the complete study: Samples from collaborators originated in the United States, Italy and Spain and spanned both the acute and convalescent phases of COVID-19. The material from the prospective study consisted of cDNA or gDNA derived from T cells, B-cell-depleted T cells, or PBMCs. The dataset comprised deeply sampled blood TCRbeta repertoires from subjects exposed to, actively infected with, or recovered from COVID-19. A freely available public database, intended as a resource for researchers studying the immune response to SARS-CoV-2, is where the repertoires were released. The samples were drawn from two sources: the first 160 participants of the ongoing ImmuneRACE study, and 1,200 or so subjects contributed by 6 global collaborators. Nearly every sample came with metadata listing a de-identified subject ID, COVID-19 status, age in years and sex. Where available, HLA class I and class II types were obtained from metadata supplied by the sample provider rather than from assay-based typing.

Participants in the prospective study were enrolled through a virtual design, were aged about 18 to 90 years, and lived in roughly 25 United States geographic areas. In the prospective study, cohorts were assigned on the basis of participant-reported clinical history obtained from a screening survey and a study questionnaire. Exposed participants had been in contact with someone with a PCR-confirmed or clinician-diagnosed COVID-19 case within 2 weeks of study entry. Mobile phlebotomists in the prospective study collected whole blood, serum and a nasopharyngeal or oropharyngeal swab from every participant. Additional blood draws and questionnaires over an approximately 2-month period could optionally be provided by prospective study participants. Prospective study blood samples were shipped either frozen or at room temperature before DNA extraction. Reading from cysteine to phenylalanine, the CDR3 counts 15 amino acids. Only the CDR3 part of the read is kept: 45 bases, read in frame from the first base. Reading the germline V gene gives CDR1 MNHNS and CDR2 SASEGT. V and J are trimmed by 3 bases and 6 bases, and the gene matches miss 5 bases of the junction.

TCRbeta CDR3 regions were amplified from genomic DNA by means of the immunoSEQ Assay, a bias-controlled multiplex PCR. On the authors' methods: Within the assay, amplification of reference gene primers was used to estimate how many nucleated cells each sample contained. To quantify the absolute abundance of each unique TCRbeta CDR3 rearrangement, sequence reads were collapsed and filtered. For each sample, productive Simpson clonality was calculated as the square root of Simpson's diversity index across productive rearrangements. TCRdb obtained this table from immuneACCESS and retained in-frame rearrangements with V and J assigned. These tables miss some clones; where compared with another copy, unresolved V genes account for less than half of the shortfall, and the remainder is unexplained. The V and J calls and clone size were taken over from that table, and D and trimming were inferred from the DNA. The sample table lists hundreds of thousands of clones, 83% of them with a count of one. Together, the top ten hold approximately 4.9% of the sample.

Regarding this clone: The specificity of this receptor is unknown. No base qualities exist here, and no much larger clone lies one base off it.

What the study reported, not specific to this receptor: The quantity of clinical and demographic metadata differed by source and by participant and was supplied without curation.

This clonotype was sampled from a woman in her 50s who had been exposed to COVID-19. The chain was built from TRBV6-1 and TRBJ2-2; TRBD2 fits 9 bases in the junction. Sequences were obtained from PBMCs or T cells enriched from blood (not recorded which). At the DNA level, the sequence is TGTGCCAGCAGTGATGAGACTAGCGGTCCCGGGGAGCTGTTTTTT. Its coded protein is CASSDETSGPGELFF.